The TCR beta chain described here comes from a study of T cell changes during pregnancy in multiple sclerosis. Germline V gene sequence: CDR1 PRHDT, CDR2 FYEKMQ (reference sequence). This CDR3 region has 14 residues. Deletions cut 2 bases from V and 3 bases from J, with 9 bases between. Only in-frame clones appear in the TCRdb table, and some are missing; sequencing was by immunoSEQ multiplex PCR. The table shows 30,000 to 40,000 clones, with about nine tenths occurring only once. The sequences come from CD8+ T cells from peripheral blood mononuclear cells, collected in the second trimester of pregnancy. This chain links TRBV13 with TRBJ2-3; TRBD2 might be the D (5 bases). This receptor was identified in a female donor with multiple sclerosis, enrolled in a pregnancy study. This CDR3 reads CASSLRTRTDTQYF. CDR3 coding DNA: TGTGCCAGCAGCTTACGGACTCGGACAGATACGCAGTATTTT.